This paragraph covers one TCR beta chain sequence. All patients were mismatch repair deficient, assessed by either PCR or immunohistochemistry. TCRs were sequenced from a few patients responding to pembrolizumab. Method: immunoSEQ multiplex PCR; TCRdb's copy keeps in-frame clones and lacks some. This sample has about 19,000 clones, with over 75% found just once. The sample is drawn from a study of PD-1 blockade in mismatch repair-deficient tumors. At the level of the study: Patients had over ten mismatch repair-deficient cancer types and were previously treated and progressing.

Germline CDR1 and CDR2: SGHTA and FQGNSA. V dropped 2 bases and J dropped 1 base, with 8 bases sitting between them. The CDR3 runs 14 residues. The V call is TRBV7-2, the J call TRBJ1-1; D perhaps matches TRBD1 (5 bases). Material: PBMCs, obtained 52 weeks after starting pembrolizumab. This clonotype was obtained from an adult with mismatch repair-deficient cancer. For the CDR3, the DNA is TGTGCCAGCAGCTTACAGGGAGGGAACACTGAAGCTTTCTTT. It yields the protein CASSLQGGNTEAFF.